This is a list of T cell receptor beta chains from one sample in a study of shared clonotypes between healthy human individuals. Profiling relied on immunoSEQ multiplex PCR, and the TCRdb table lists in-frame clones only, not all of them. The data hold some 2.1 million clones, with approximately 95% observed a single time. Sequencing input: naive CD4+ T cells sorted from blood. The receptors were sampled from a man aged 18 to 30 in good health. CDR3s include the opening cysteine and the closing phenylalanine or tryptophan. The D gene is left open where the match is weak. Clone sizes are given selectively: once, few, many, or a class where the clone is expanded.

d_call: .
j_call: TRBJ1-6
clone_size: .
v_call: TRBV4-1
cdr3_aa: CASSQPPGGLSNSPLHF
cdr3_nt: TGCGCCAGCAGCCAACCTCCGGGTGGTCTGAGTAATTCACCCCTCCACTTT

d_call: .
j_call: TRBJ1-2
clone_size: .
v_call: TRBV5-1
cdr3_aa: CASSLAPGGNYGYTF
cdr3_nt: TGCGCCAGCAGCTTGGCCCCAGGAGGGAACTATGGCTACACCTTC

d_call: .
j_call: TRBJ1-1
clone_size: .
v_call: TRBV2
cdr3_aa: CASSGLGWTEAFF
cdr3_nt: TGTGCCAGCAGTGGTCTGGGGTGGACTGAAGCTTTCTTT

d_call: .
j_call: TRBJ1-2
clone_size: .
v_call: TRBV7-9
cdr3_aa: CASSLHNGPNYGYTF
cdr3_nt: TGTGCCAGCAGCCTTCATAACGGCCCTAACTATGGCTACACCTTC

d_call: .
j_call: TRBJ2-6
clone_size: .
v_call: TRBV5-6
cdr3_aa: CASSLMLAPSSGANVLTF
cdr3_nt: TGTGCCAGCAGCTTGATGCTGGCACCAAGCTCTGGGGCCAACGTCCTGACTTTC

d_call: .
j_call: TRBJ1-6
clone_size: .
v_call: TRBV2
cdr3_aa: CASNLQGNAVDSPLHF
cdr3_nt: TGTGCCAGCAACTTGCAGGGAAATGCTGTTGATTCACCCCTCCACTTT

d_call: .
j_call: TRBJ1-4
clone_size: once
v_call: TRBV29-1
cdr3_aa: CSVGESGAPNEKLFF
cdr3_nt: TGCAGCGTTGGGGAGAGTGGAGCACCTAATGAAAAACTGTTTTTT

d_call: .
j_call: TRBJ1-6
clone_size: .
v_call: TRBV27
cdr3_aa: CASSLFRVGGSPLHF
cdr3_nt: TGTGCCAGCAGTTTATTCAGGGTTGGGGGTTCACCCCTCCACTTT

d_call: .
j_call: TRBJ1-2
clone_size: .
v_call: TRBV6-5
cdr3_aa: CASSPGETRNYGYTF
cdr3_nt: TGTGCCAGCAGCCCCGGGGAAACCCGAAACTATGGCTACACCTTC

d_call: .
j_call: TRBJ2-7
clone_size: .
v_call: TRBV6-1
cdr3_aa: CASIEGPYEQYF
cdr3_nt: TGTGCCAGCATCGAGGGACCCTACGAGCAGTACTTC

d_call: .
j_call: TRBJ2-7
clone_size: .
v_call: TRBV4-1
cdr3_aa: CASSQDRPEGTRTYEQYF
cdr3_nt: TGCGCCAGCAGCCAAGATAGGCCGGAAGGGACAAGGACCTACGAGCAGTACTTC

d_call: .
j_call: TRBJ2-7
clone_size: .
v_call: TRBV10-2
cdr3_aa: CASGPRSYEQYF
cdr3_nt: TGCGCCAGCGGACCGAGGTCCTACGAGCAGTACTTC

d_call: TRBD1
j_call: TRBJ1-6
clone_size: .
v_call: TRBV18
cdr3_aa: CASSGTGSLYNSPLHF
cdr3_nt: TGTGCCAGCTCCGGGACAGGGAGCCTCTATAATTCACCCCTCCACTTT

d_call: .
j_call: TRBJ2-3
clone_size: .
v_call: TRBV6-1
cdr3_aa: CASSGDRFSSTDTQYF
cdr3_nt: TGTGCCAGCAGTGGAGACAGGTTCTCTAGCACAGATACGCAGTATTTT

d_call: .
j_call: TRBJ1-5
clone_size: .
v_call: TRBV30
cdr3_aa: CAWSAQGTNQPQHF
cdr3_nt: TGTGCCTGGAGTGCCCAGGGGACGAATCAGCCCCAGCATTTT

d_call: .
j_call: TRBJ2-5
clone_size: .
v_call: TRBV19
cdr3_aa: CASSIAGGPEGTQYF
cdr3_nt: TGTGCCAGTAGTATAGCCGGGGGTCCGGAGGGGACCCAGTACTTC

d_call: TRBD1
j_call: TRBJ2-2
clone_size: many
v_call: TRBV19
cdr3_aa: CAGQGNTGELFF
cdr3_nt: TGTGCTGGACAGGGGAACACCGGGGAGCTGTTTTTT

d_call: .
j_call: TRBJ1-5
clone_size: .
v_call: TRBV6-5
cdr3_aa: CASRPHSNQPQHF
cdr3_nt: TGTGCCAGCAGACCCCATAGCAATCAGCCCCAGCATTTT

d_call: .
j_call: TRBJ1-5
clone_size: .
v_call: TRBV6-1
cdr3_aa: CASSEAKSQPQHF
cdr3_nt: TGTGCCAGCAGTGAAGCGAAATCTCAGCCCCAGCATTTT

d_call: .
j_call: TRBJ1-5
clone_size: .
v_call: TRBV5-1
cdr3_aa: CASSLAAGSNQPQHF
cdr3_nt: TGCGCCAGCAGCTTGGCTGCAGGGAGCAATCAGCCCCAGCATTTT

d_call: .
j_call: TRBJ2-7
clone_size: .
v_call: TRBV10-3
cdr3_aa: CAISRDGSYEQYF
cdr3_nt: TGTGCCATCAGCCGGGACGGCTCCTACGAGCAGTACTTC

d_call: .
j_call: TRBJ2-1
clone_size: .
v_call: TRBV29-1
cdr3_aa: CSVEMGDRYNEQFF
cdr3_nt: TGCAGCGTTGAAATGGGGGACCGTTACAATGAGCAGTTCTTC

d_call: .
j_call: TRBJ1-2
clone_size: once
v_call: TRBV7-9
cdr3_aa: CASSFDGEGGYTF
cdr3_nt: TGTGCCAGCAGCTTCGATGGGGAAGGCGGCTACACCTTC

d_call: .
j_call: TRBJ1-2
clone_size: .
v_call: TRBV6-5
cdr3_aa: CASSYAPGALYGYTF
cdr3_nt: TGTGCCAGCAGTTACGCGCCAGGGGCCCTCTATGGCTACACCTTC

d_call: TRBD2
j_call: TRBJ2-7
clone_size: .
v_call: TRBV4-2
cdr3_aa: CASSQGITGGTYEQYF
cdr3_nt: TGTGCCAGCAGCCAAGGGATAACGGGGGGAACCTACGAGCAGTACTTC

d_call: TRBD1
j_call: TRBJ1-1
clone_size: .
v_call: TRBV7-2
cdr3_aa: CASSLQGQAGTEAFF
cdr3_nt: TGTGCCAGCAGCTTACAGGGACAGGCGGGCACTGAAGCTTTCTTT

d_call: .
j_call: TRBJ2-3
clone_size: .
v_call: TRBV19
cdr3_aa: CASSYTWGGTDTQYF
cdr3_nt: TGTGCCAGTAGTTATACCTGGGGGGGCACAGATACGCAGTATTTT

d_call: .
j_call: TRBJ1-5
clone_size: .
v_call: TRBV7-2
cdr3_aa: CASSLWGGVGQPQHF
cdr3_nt: TGTGCCAGCAGCTTATGGGGCGGCGTGGGACAGCCCCAGCATTTT